Listed here are 21 T cell receptor beta chains from one sample, sequenced in a study of blood T cells in healthy people across ages. Combining a sample-barcoded 5' primer with a J-beta primer mix, a second PCR ran for roughly 6 to 12 cycles. TCRdb used MiXCR to reprocess the 5' RACE reads, holding one entry per CDR3 protein. Of approximately 1.5 million distinct CDR3 sequences in the sample, roughly two fifths are singletons; the top ten hold 4%. Material: blood. These receptors all come from a woman between 18 and 30 years old in good health.

In this sample, this clonotype turned up a few times. V and J are TRBV11-3 and TRBJ1-1; maybe TRBD1 (6 bases). The CDR3 runs 15 residues. Between the trimmed V and J ends, which lost 5 bases and 1 base, there was a span of 14 bases. Germline CDR1 SGHNT, CDR2 YENEEA. CDR3 coding DNA: TGTGCCAGCAGCGCCGGGACAAGAAAGAACACTGAAGCTTTCTTT. It encodes CASSAGTRKNTEAFF.

This chain connects TRBV9 to TRBJ2-3, with D hard to call. The CDR3 extends over 15 amino acids. CDR1 is SGDLS and CDR2 is YYNGEE in the germline V gene. V lost 3 bases to trimming and J lost 2 bases, with 13 bases between them. This chain's CDR3 is CASSERTVPTDTQYF. CDR3 sequence (DNA): TGTGCCAGCAGCGAGCGTACAGTACCCACAGATACGCAGTATTTT.

The chain carries TRBV2 and TRBJ2-7, with D maybe TRBD2 (6 bases). Germline CDR1 is SNHLY and CDR2 is FYNNEI. V was shortened by 7 bases and J by 0 bases, with 16 bases between the two germline ends. The CDR3 length is 15 residues. This CDR3 reads CASTSSGGSSYEQYF. In DNA, the CDR3 is TGTGCCAGCACCTCAAGTGGAGGGAGCTCCTACGAGCAGTACTTC.

The V call is TRBV7-2, the J call TRBJ2-2, with 8 bases that match TRBD1. CDR1 and CDR2 (germline): SGHTA, FQGNSA. V was clipped by 8 bases and J by 12 bases; unmatched bases: 8. The CDR3 is 12 amino acids. This CDR3 is CASGRRTGQLFF. CDR3 in DNA: TGTGCCAGCGGTCGAAGGACAGGGCAGCTGTTTTTT.

V usage is TRBV7-9 and J usage is TRBJ1-2; D remains unclear. The CDR3 has 15 amino acids. Germline V CDR1 and CDR2: SEHNR, FQNEAQ (reference sequence). The ends were cut back, 5 bases at V and 0 bases at J, with 13 bases in the middle. CDR3 sequence reads: CASSPVIVTNYGYTF. In DNA, the CDR3 is TGTGCCAGCAGCCCCGTGATTGTAACTAACTATGGCTACACCTTC.

V gene TRBV20-1 combines with J gene TRBJ2-1; 12 bases are a match to TRBD2. CDR1 DFQATT and CDR2 SNEGSKA come from the germline V gene (reference sequence). J was trimmed by 8 bases and V by 0 bases; bases with no gene match: 5. This CDR3 is 15 amino acids long. CDR3 region: CSAREASGGADEQFF. The CDR3 nucleotides read TGCAGTGCTAGAGAGGCTAGCGGGGGGGCCGATGAGCAGTTCTTC.

The V and J genes are TRBV4-3 and TRBJ1-5; no reliable D call. Between the trimmed V and J ends, which lost 3 bases and 9 bases, there was a span of 12 bases. In germline, CDR1 is LGHNA, CDR2 YSLEER. The CDR3 has 13 amino acids. CDR3 loop: CASSQEVSGPQHF. The CDR3 bases are TGCGCCAGCAGCCAGGAGGTATCCGGGCCCCAGCATTTT.

This clonotype was recorded a few times. CDR3 sequence (DNA): TGTGCCAGCACCCGGATAATCGGAGAGAACTATGGCTACACCTTC. As protein: CASTRIIGENYGYTF. This rearrangement joins TRBV7-2 to TRBJ1-2; unclear D gene. V gave up 7 bases and J gave up 2 bases, with 17 bases separating them. The germline CDR1 and CDR2 sequences are SGHTA and FQGNSA. The CDR3 extends over 15 amino acids.

The J gene is TRBJ2-5, the V gene TRBV20-1, with D unresolved. The CDR3 covers 15 residues. Germline-derived CDR1 and CDR2 are DFQATT and SNEGSKA (reference sequence). The V and J ends lost 0 bases and 1 base respectively, with 12 bases between them. The CDR3 region has the DNA TGCAGTGCTAGAGATTTCAGAACGGGCCAAGAGACCCAGTACTTC. This encodes CSARDFRTGQETQYF.

This clonotype came up a few times. The chain has TRBV6-5 and TRBJ1-1, with D tentatively TRBD1 (5 bases). The germline V and J ends were trimmed by 2 bases and 4 bases, with 14 bases remaining between them. The germline V gene has CDR1 MNHEY and CDR2 SVGAGI. The CDR3 extends over 15 amino acids. The DNA for the CDR3 is TGTGCCAGCAGTTACGGGGGGGTGATTAGCACTGAAGCTTTCTTT. Encoded protein: CASSYGGVISTEAFF.

The table lists this clonotype with a few counts. CDR3 residues: CASSVASSLQTHGYTF. CDR3 DNA sequence: TGTGCCAGCAGCGTAGCTTCAAGTTTGCAGACCCATGGCTACACCTTC. This rearrangement joins TRBV9 to TRBJ1-2; D unresolved. Germline loops: CDR1 SGDLS, CDR2 YYNGEE. The CDR3 is 16 amino acids. V was cut by 0 bases and J by 6 bases, with 18 bases left in between.

This clonotype appeared many times. The gene calls are TRBV29-1 and TRBJ2-6; no clear D gene. Trimming shortened V by 4 bases and J by 4 bases, and 11 bases separated the two germline ends. This CDR3 has 14 amino acids. The germline CDR1 and CDR2 sequences are SQVTM and ANQGSEA. DNA of the CDR3: TGCAGCGTTGCAAAACAGACCGGGGCCAACGTCCTGACTTTC. This translates into CSVAKQTGANVLTF.

The CDR3 here is CASSQEESGRGTDTQYF. CDR3 DNA sequence: TGCGCCAGCAGCCAAGAAGAAAGCGGGAGAGGGACAGATACGCAGTATTTT. V gene TRBV4-3 combines with J gene TRBJ2-3, with 8 bases fitting TRBD2. The CDR3 loop spans 17 amino acids. Germline loops: CDR1 LGHNA, CDR2 YSLEER. J lost 3 bases, V lost 0 bases, and 8 bases had no gene match.

This rearrangement joins TRBV10-2 to TRBJ1-1; D uncertain. The germline CDR1 and CDR2 sequences are WSHSY and SAAADI. CDR3 length: 13 residues. The V end lost 0 bases, the J end lost 8 bases, and 10 bases lay between the germline ends. The CDR3 is CASSESRGSEAFF. The CDR3 DNA follows: TGCGCCAGCAGTGAGTCGAGAGGGTCCGAAGCTTTCTTT.

The V gene is TRBV12-3 or TRBV12-4, the J gene TRBJ2-3; 15 bases align to TRBD2. The CDR3 runs 18 residues. V shed 7 bases, J shed 0 bases, and the junction held 8 bases outside the gene matches. In nucleotides, the CDR3 is TGTGCCAGCAACCTAGGACTAGCGGGAGGGCTCAGCACAGATACGCAGTATTTT. It yields the protein CASNLGLAGGLSTDTQYF.

This rearrangement joins TRBV5-6 to TRBJ1-5; D is perhaps TRBD1 (5 bases). The germline V and J ends were trimmed by 0 bases and 7 bases, with 11 bases remaining between them. The V gene's germline CDR1 is SGHDT and CDR2 YYEEEE. The CDR3 contains 14 residues. The CDR3 sequence is CASSLAAGQQPQHF. The CDR3 DNA is TGTGCCAGCAGCTTGGCGGCAGGGCAACAGCCCCAGCATTTT.

V gene TRBV20-1 combines with J gene TRBJ1-5; weak D call: TRBD1 (5 bases). V lost 2 bases, J lost 5 bases, and 19 bases lay in between. The CDR3 is 16 amino acids. From germline, CDR1 is DFQATT and CDR2 SNEGSKA (reference sequence). Written as DNA, the CDR3 is TGCAGTGCTAGAAAGATCGGGGGAGATACGTATCAGCCCCAGCATTTT. Translating gives CSARKIGGDTYQPQHF.

This clonotype has just a few counts. V gene TRBV10-3 combines with J gene TRBJ2-5; D is undetermined. V gave up 3 bases and J gave up 3 bases, with 8 bases separating them. Germline V gene lookup returns CDR1 ENHRY and CDR2 SYGVKD. This CDR3 has 13 amino acids. CDR3 in amino acids: CAISDLGKETQYF. The CDR3 region has the DNA TGTGCCATCAGTGACCTAGGAAAAGAGACCCAGTACTTC.

The V and J genes are TRBV7-2 and TRBJ2-1; TRBD1 matches 8 bases. Germline V lookup: CDR1 SGHTA, CDR2 FQGNSA. J gave up 2 bases and V 5 bases, and 5 bases lay outside the gene matches. The CDR3 has 15 residues. This CDR3 is CASSPRTGPYNEQFF. The CDR3 nucleotides read TGTGCCAGCAGCCCTCGGACAGGGCCCTACAATGAGCAGTTCTTC. Using reference TRBV7-2 and TRBJ2-1 for the parts outside the CDR3, the full variable domain is GAGVSQSPSNKVTEKGKDVELRCDPISGHTALYWYRQSLGQGLEFLIYFQGNSAPDKSGLPSDRFSAERTGGSVSTLTIQRTQQEDSAVYLCASSPRTGPYNEQFFGPGTRLTVL.

This clonotype was seen a handful of times. This chain uses TRBV6-5 with TRBJ2-1; D remains unclear. Germline CDR1 MNHEY, CDR2 SVGAGI. V lost 2 bases and J 6 bases, leaving 20 bases between the germline ends. The CDR3 loop spans 17 amino acids. The CDR3 spells CASSYAPYSIDVNEQFF. The CDR3 DNA reads TGTGCCAGCAGTTACGCGCCGTATAGCATAGACGTCAATGAGCAGTTCTTC.

The gene calls are TRBV27 and TRBJ2-3, with D tentatively TRBD1 or TRBD2 (5 bases each). The CDR3 runs 14 residues. Between the trimmed V and J ends, which lost 3 bases and 7 bases, there was a span of 14 bases. Germline-derived CDR1 and CDR2 are MNHEY and SMNVEV (reference sequence). The DNA of the CDR3 is TGTGCCAGCAGTTTTGGAGCAGGGACCCATACGCAGTATTTT. Translated: CASSFGAGTHTQYF.